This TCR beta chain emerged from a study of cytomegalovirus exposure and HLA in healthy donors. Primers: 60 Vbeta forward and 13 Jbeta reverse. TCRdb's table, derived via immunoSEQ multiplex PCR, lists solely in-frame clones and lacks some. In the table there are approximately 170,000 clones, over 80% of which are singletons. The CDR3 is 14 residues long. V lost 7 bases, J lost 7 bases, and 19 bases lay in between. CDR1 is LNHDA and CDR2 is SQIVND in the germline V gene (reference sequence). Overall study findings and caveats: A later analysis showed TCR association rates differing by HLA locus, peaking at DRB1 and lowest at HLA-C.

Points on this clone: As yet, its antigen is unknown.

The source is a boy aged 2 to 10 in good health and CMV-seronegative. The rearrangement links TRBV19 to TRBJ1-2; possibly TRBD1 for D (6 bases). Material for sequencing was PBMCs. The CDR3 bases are TGTGCCAGTACCCCAGAAGGGGGAATTGGTGGCTACACCTTC. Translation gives CASTPEGGIGGYTF.